The rows below give T cell receptor beta chains drawn from one sample of a study of cytomegalovirus exposure and HLA in healthy donors. Clones were sequenced by immunoSEQ multiplex PCR, and TCRdb holds only the in-frame ones, with some missing. The table lists over 200,000 clones, 87% of them singletons. The sequenced material came from PBMCs. All receptors come from a woman between 18 and 29 years old in good health and CMV-seropositive. The CDR3 runs from the conserved cysteine through the conserved F or W. The D gene is left open where the match is weak. The size field is filled for only some rows; it gives once, few, many or a size class.

clone_size: .; v_call: TRBV5-1; d_call: .; cdr3_aa: CASSLAGRNEQFF
clone_size: .; v_call: TRBV28; d_call: .; cdr3_aa: CASSPYANQPQHF
clone_size: .; v_call: TRBV2; d_call: .; cdr3_aa: CASSEWASLGNEQFF
clone_size: .; v_call: TRBV10-3; d_call: TRBD2; cdr3_aa: CAISGGLAGTDTQYF
clone_size: .; v_call: TRBV18; d_call: .; cdr3_aa: CASSPNPLPNHEQYF
clone_size: few; v_call: TRBV30; d_call: .; cdr3_aa: CAWSVRGMGFQPQHF
clone_size: .; v_call: TRBV10-3; d_call: TRBD1; cdr3_aa: CAISETQGAGGYTF
clone_size: .; v_call: TRBV6-5; d_call: TRBD1; cdr3_aa: CASSPTGDYGYTF
clone_size: .; v_call: TRBV27; d_call: .; cdr3_aa: CASTLRGGAYSNQPQHF
clone_size: .; v_call: TRBV5-6; d_call: .; cdr3_aa: CASSFLDVRANEQFF
clone_size: .; v_call: TRBV7-8; d_call: .; cdr3_aa: CASSPAAVAEKLFF
clone_size: .; v_call: TRBV9; d_call: TRBD1; cdr3_aa: CASSTITRDSSPEAFF
clone_size: .; v_call: TRBV30; d_call: .; cdr3_aa: CAWSVGRGRSNQPQHF
clone_size: few; v_call: TRBV6-6; d_call: .; cdr3_aa: CASSPRGPGNTIYF
clone_size: once; v_call: TRBV4-2; d_call: .; cdr3_aa: CASSRRSASTDTQYF
clone_size: .; v_call: TRBV5-1; d_call: TRBD2; cdr3_aa: CASSSGLATSTDTQYF
clone_size: few; v_call: TRBV2; d_call: TRBD1; cdr3_aa: CASSGQGAGELFF
clone_size: .; v_call: TRBV30; d_call: .; cdr3_aa: CAWSLEPKEQFF
clone_size: .; v_call: TRBV5-1; d_call: .; cdr3_aa: CASSLVSGVTEAFF
clone_size: .; v_call: TRBV30; d_call: .; cdr3_aa: CASPKGGTRGNEQFF
clone_size: .; v_call: TRBV4-1; d_call: .; cdr3_aa: CASSQDPRQTYEQYF
clone_size: .; v_call: TRBV28; d_call: .; cdr3_aa: CASSSMIGVSNQPQHF
clone_size: .; v_call: TRBV7-2; d_call: .; cdr3_aa: CASSSRVTDRTF
clone_size: .; v_call: TRBV7-3; d_call: TRBD1; cdr3_aa: CASSPGQGLSTDTQYF
clone_size: .; v_call: TRBV6-1; d_call: TRBD1; cdr3_aa: CASRADRGYPDTQYF
clone_size: .; v_call: TRBV4-1; d_call: .; cdr3_aa: CASSQGGGTQFYNEQFF
clone_size: .; v_call: TRBV29-1; d_call: .; cdr3_aa: CSVEVGADNYGYTF
clone_size: .; v_call: TRBV27; d_call: TRBD2; cdr3_aa: CASSLGLAGGPHTQYF
clone_size: few; v_call: TRBV7-2; d_call: .; cdr3_aa: CASRPEGEKLFF
clone_size: .; v_call: TRBV4-2; d_call: .; cdr3_aa: CASSHQREGSYEQYF
clone_size: .; v_call: TRBV18; d_call: .; cdr3_aa: CASSPLTDSNQPQHF
clone_size: .; v_call: TRBV19; d_call: .; cdr3_aa: CASSIERTAYYGYTF
clone_size: .; v_call: TRBV27; d_call: TRBD2; cdr3_aa: CASRTPGLAIWDTQYF
clone_size: once; v_call: TRBV11-2; d_call: .; cdr3_aa: CASSSGGQGNEQYF